This T cell receptor beta chain was identified in a study of T-cell memory formation after mild COVID-19. After 5'RACE with constant-segment primers, TCR alpha and TCR beta cDNA libraries carrying sample barcodes and UMIs were obtained. MiXCR, run by TCRdb on the 5' RACE reads, gives a single entry per CDR3 protein. This sample has some 490,000 distinct CDR3 sequences; 18% occur once, and the top ten carry roughly 12%. This clonotype was counted between two and nine times. Its target is not known. Study conclusions and caveats: Pre-infection memory carried some responding clones, suggesting that cross-reactive memory joined.

Germline V lookup: CDR1 SGHRS, CDR2 YFSETQ. Trimming removed 2 bases from V and 6 bases from J, with 17 bases in between. The CDR3 runs to 15 residues. This TCR derives from an adult woman who had mild COVID-19 (a few samples of this study predate the infection). Cell type and time point are not known. V gene TRBV5-1 combines with J gene TRBJ1-1; D gene uncertain. Input material: PBMCs or a T cell subset sorted from them (not recorded which). CDR3 loop: CASSLVKGGSAEAFF. CDR3 nucleotide sequence: TGCGCCAGCAGCTTAGTCAAGGGAGGTTCAGCTGAAGCTTTCTTT. Variable domain in full (rest from reference TRBV5-1 and TRBJ1-1): KAGVTQTPRYLIKTRGQQVTLSCSPISGHRSVSWYQQTPGQGLQFLFEYFSETQRNKGNFPGRFSGRQFSNSRSEMNVSTLELGDSALYLCASSLVKGGSAEAFFGQGTRLTVV.